One T cell receptor beta chain is described in this entry. The antigen is undetermined. This record comes from a study of cytomegalovirus exposure and HLA in healthy donors. Findings of the study overall: Among immune exposure information, only CMV serostatus was available. According to a later analysis, donors in an Asian-associated ancestry cluster reportedly had fewer N-insertions than the approximately 720-donor mean. TCR beta V segments were, for the most part, productive about 87% or about 30% of the time in an earlier analysis.

The PCR had 60 Vbeta and 13 Jbeta primers. Per the original data handling: Unique TCR beta chains numbered roughly 80 million in a later analysis, with roughly 9.9 million shared. Sequencing was performed with immunoSEQ multiplex PCR; in TCRdb, only in-frame clones are kept and a portion is missing. V and J calls and clone size are given by that table; D and trimming were obtained from the DNA. Of about 170,000 clones in the sample, under 90% are singletons; the top ten hold about 7%. The J segment lost 0 bases and the V segment lost 2 bases, leaving 7 bases of the junction unmatched. Germline lookup yields CDR1 SGHRS and CDR2 YFSETQ. The CDR3 has 16 residues.

This receptor was obtained from a young man in good health and CMV-seropositive. Sample: PBMCs. The chain recombines TRBV5-1 with TRBJ2-7; 8 bases line up with TRBD1. The CDR3 DNA is TGCGCCAGCAGCTTACTTCCCGGGACAGGCTCCTACGAGCAGTACTTC. As protein: CASSLLPGTGSYEQYF.